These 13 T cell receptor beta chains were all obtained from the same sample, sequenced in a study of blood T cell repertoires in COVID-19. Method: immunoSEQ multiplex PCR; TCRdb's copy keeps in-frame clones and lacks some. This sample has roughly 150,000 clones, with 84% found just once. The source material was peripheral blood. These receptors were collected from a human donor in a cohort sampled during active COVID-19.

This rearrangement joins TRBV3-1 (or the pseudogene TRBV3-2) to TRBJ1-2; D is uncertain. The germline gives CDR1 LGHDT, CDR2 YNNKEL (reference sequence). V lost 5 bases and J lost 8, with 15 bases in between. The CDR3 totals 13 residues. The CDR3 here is CASSSNPAGGYTF. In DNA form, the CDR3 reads TGTGCCAGCAGCTCCAACCCGGCCGGGGGCTACACCTTC.

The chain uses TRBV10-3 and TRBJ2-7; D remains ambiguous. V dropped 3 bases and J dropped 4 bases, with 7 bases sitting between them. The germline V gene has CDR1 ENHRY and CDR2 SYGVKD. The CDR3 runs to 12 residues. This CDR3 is CAISDPLYEQYV. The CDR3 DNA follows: TGTGCCATCAGTGATCCCCTTTACGAGCAGTACGTC.

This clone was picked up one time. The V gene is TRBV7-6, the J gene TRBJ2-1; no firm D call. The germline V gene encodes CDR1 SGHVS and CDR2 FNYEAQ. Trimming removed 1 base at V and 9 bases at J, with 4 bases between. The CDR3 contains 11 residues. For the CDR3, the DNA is TGTGCCAGCAGCTTAGGGAGTGAGCAGTTCTTC. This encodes CASSLGSEQFF.

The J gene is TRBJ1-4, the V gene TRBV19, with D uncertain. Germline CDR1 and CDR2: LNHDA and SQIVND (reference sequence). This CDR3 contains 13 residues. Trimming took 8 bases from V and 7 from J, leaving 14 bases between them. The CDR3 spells CASRGGWREKLFF. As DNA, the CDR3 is TGTGCCAGTCGGGGAGGTTGGCGTGAAAAACTGTTTTTT.

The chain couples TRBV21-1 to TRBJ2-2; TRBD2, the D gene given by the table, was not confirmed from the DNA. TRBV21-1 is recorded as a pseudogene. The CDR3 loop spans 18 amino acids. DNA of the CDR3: TGTGCCAGCAGCAAAGGAGCGGGAGGGCCGCGAAACACCGGGGAGCTGTTTTTT. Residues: CASSKGAGGPRNTGELFF.

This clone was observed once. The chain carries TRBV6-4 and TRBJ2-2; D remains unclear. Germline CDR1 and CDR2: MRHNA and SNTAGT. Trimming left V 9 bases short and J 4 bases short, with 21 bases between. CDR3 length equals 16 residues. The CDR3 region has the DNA TGTGCCAGTGCCCCCGTTCCATCCTCGGGCACCGGGGAGCTGTTTTTT. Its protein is CASAPVPSSGTGELFF.

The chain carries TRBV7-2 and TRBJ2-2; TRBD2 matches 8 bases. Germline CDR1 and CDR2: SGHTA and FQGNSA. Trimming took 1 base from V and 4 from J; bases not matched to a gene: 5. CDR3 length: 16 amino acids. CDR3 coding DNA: TGTGCCAGCAGCTTAGGCCCCAGCGGGAGCACCGGGGAGCTGTTTTTT. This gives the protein CASSLGPSGSTGELFF.

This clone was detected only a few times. The CDR3 DNA reads as TGTGCCAGCAGCTTAGACAGAAATGAAAAACTGTTTTTT. Translation gives CASSLDRNEKLFF. The chain links TRBV11-2 to TRBJ1-4; D not resolved. V was pared by 0 bases and J by 5 bases, with 4 bases between. The CDR3 is 13 residues long. Germline loops: CDR1 SGHAT, CDR2 FQNNGV.

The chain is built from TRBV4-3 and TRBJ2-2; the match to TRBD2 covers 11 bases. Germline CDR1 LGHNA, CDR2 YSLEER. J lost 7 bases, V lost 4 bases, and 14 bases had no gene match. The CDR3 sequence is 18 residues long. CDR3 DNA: TGCGCCAGCAGCCCCTACTCGGATAGCGGGGGGGAAATCGGGGAGCTGTTTTTT. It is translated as CASSPYSDSGGEIGELFF.

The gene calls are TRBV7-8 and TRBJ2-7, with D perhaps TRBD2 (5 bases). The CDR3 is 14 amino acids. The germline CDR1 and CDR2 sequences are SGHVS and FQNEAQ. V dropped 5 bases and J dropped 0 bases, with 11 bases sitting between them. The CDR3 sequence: CASSPRRDSYEQYV. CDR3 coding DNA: TGTGCCAGCAGCCCCCGACGGGACTCCTACGAGCAGTACGTC.

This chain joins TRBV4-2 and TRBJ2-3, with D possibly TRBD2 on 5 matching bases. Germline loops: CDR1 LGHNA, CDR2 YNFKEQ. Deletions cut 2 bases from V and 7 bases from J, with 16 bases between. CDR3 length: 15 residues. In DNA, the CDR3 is TGTGCCAGCAGCCAACAACTAGAGCCGCGGAATACGCAGTATTTT. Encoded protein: CASSQQLEPRNTQYF.

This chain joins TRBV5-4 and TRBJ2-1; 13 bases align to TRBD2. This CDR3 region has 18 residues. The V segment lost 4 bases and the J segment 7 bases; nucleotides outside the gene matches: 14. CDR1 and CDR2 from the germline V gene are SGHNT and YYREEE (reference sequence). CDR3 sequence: CASSPGTSGAPQRNEQFF. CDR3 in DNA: TGTGCCAGCAGCCCGGGGACTAGCGGGGCCCCGCAGAGGAATGAGCAGTTCTTC.

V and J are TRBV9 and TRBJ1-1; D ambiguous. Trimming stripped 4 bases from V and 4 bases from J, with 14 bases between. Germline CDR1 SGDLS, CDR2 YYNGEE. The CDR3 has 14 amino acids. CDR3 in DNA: TGTGCCAGCAGCCCGAGGATAACGAGCACTGAAGCTTTCTTT. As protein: CASSPRITSTEAFF.